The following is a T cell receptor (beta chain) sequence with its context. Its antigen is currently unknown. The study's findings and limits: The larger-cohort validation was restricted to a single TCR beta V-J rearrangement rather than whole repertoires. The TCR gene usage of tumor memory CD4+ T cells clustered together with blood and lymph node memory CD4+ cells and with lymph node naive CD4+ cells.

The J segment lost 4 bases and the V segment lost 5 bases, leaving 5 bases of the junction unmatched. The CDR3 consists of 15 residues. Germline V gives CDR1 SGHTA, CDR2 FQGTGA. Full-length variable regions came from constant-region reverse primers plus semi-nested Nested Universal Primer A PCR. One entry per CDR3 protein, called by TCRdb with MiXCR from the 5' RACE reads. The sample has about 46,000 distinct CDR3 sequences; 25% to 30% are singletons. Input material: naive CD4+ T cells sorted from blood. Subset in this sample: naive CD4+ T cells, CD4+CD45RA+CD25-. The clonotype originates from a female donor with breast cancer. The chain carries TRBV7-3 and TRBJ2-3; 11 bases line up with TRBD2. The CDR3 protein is CASSPTSGNADTQYF. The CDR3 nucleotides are TGTGCCAGCAGCCCGACTAGCGGGAACGCAGATACGCAGTATTTT. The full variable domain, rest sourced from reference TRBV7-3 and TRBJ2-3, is GAGVSQTPSNKVTEKGKYVELRCDPISGHTALYWYRQSLGQGPEFLIYFQGTGAADDSGLPNDRFFAVRPEGSVSTLKIQRTERGDSAVYLCASSPTSGNADTQYFGPGTRLTVL.